This TCR beta chain is drawn from a study of CD8 T cells in ankylosing spondylitis. The germline CDR1 and CDR2 sequences are MNHEY and SVGAGI. The CDR3 has 19 residues. V shed 2 bases and J shed 6 bases, with 28 bases lying between them. Regarding the study as a whole: Made up of about eight highly homologous variants, a TCR beta motif appeared characteristic of ankylosing spondylitis blood. In the blood and synovial fluid of reactive arthritis, some motif variants had been previously reported.

Scientists made TCR beta libraries using quantitative 5'-RACE with molecular barcodes. Via MiXCR, TCRdb re-called the 5' RACE reads, giving one row per CDR3 protein. Here the sample spans around 890,000 distinct CDR3 sequences, 10% to 15% being singletons. This clonotype was recorded a few times. The antigen is not known. The chain links TRBV6-5 to TRBJ1-2; D unclear. The material sequenced was blood, either unsorted or a sorted T cell fraction (not recorded which). The sequence came from a male donor with ankylosing spondylitis. The chain's CDR3 is CASSYGGSAYGPKTNGYTF. Here the CDR3 DNA reads TGTGCCAGCAGTTACGGAGGTTCGGCCTACGGTCCTAAAACTAATGGCTACACCTTC.